This T cell receptor (beta chain) was recorded in a study of T cell responses to AZD1222 COVID-19 vaccine (dated by TCRdb to the early 2020s). Study-wide context: TCR sequencing covered some 240 trial participants: approximately 200 given two doses of AZD1222 and 26 given two doses of MenACWY control vaccine. Trial participants were enrolled into age subgroups of 18-55, 56-69 and 70-plus years, which contained approximately 150, 30 and 60 TCR-sequenced participants, respectively.

Turning to this clone: Its target antigen remains unknown. Base qualities are missing; no much larger clone stands one base away.

General findings and caveats noted by the study authors: Vaccine-associated CD4 TCRs spanned the whole spike protein, with dominant responses in regions 160-218 and 743-854. Because no day 14 peak-response samples were available, repertoires were characterized only after the peak T cell response. Reportedly, almost half of the unique spike-specific TCRs recognized epitopes lying outside the regions that are mutated in the B.1.351 and B.1.1.7 variants. After two AZD1222 doses, both the breadth and the depth of spike-specific TCRs were significantly higher than at day 0 and than in MenACWY recipients. The 56-69-year group was small, and its depth increase did not reach significance, likely because of low power. Conclusions about previously exposed vaccinees are limited because only six or seven AZD1222 recipients were SARS-CoV-2 seropositive at baseline. Participants were mostly white British and included more females than males, and it was suggested by the authors that clonal diversity may have been underestimated.

The CDR3 regions of human TCRbeta chains were analyzed by immunosequencing. On the authors' methods: Repertoire TCRs were checked for matches against a reference library of SARS-CoV-2-specific TCRs that had been generated using the MIRA antigen-specificity platform. Breadth meant the fraction of unique TCRs that were SARS-CoV-2-associated, whereas depth meant the fraction of total T cells that were SARS-CoV-2-associated. Using the MIRA data, each spike-specific TCR was mapped to the spike region that the TCR reacts to and placed in a CD4 or CD8 class. Log10-transformed breadth and depth values were compared by one-way ANOVA with Sidak's multiple comparisons tests. The clones in this table, taken by TCRdb from immuneACCESS, are in-frame only. Not every clone is retained; where verified, under half of the shortfall comes from an unresolved V gene, and the cause of the rest is unknown. From that table come the V and J calls and clone size; the DNA was used to work out D and trimming. The sample contains fewer than 70,000 clones, about 80% of them found a single time. Over 11% of the sample comes from the top ten.

The germline V and J ends show losses of 2 bases and 1 base respectively, and no gene match explains 8 bases of the junction. CDR1 and CDR2 were assigned from the germline V gene (reference sequence) as GTSNPN and SVGIG. From the cysteine through the phenylalanine, the CDR3 covers 15 amino acids. Of the read, only the CDR3 DNA is kept; its 45 bases are in frame from base 1. The time point label, read with the paper, signifies: about 28 days (+/-7) after the second vaccine dose. AZD1222 recipients with second doses at about 4 weeks or about 12 weeks were pooled, because spike-specific TCR depth and breadth did not differ between schedules. Vaccinee samples were obtained from the UK trials COV001 and COV002, which included a single-blind randomized controlled phase 2/3 trial of AZD1222 (ChAdOx1 nCoV-19) in healthy adults. For TCRbeta chain sequencing, PBMC samples were collected from trial participants at day 0 and at day 28 after the second dose.

The sequence was collected from an adult who received the AZD1222 COVID-19 vaccine. The sequence is built from TRBV30 and TRBJ2-7, with 7 bases aligning to TRBD1. The material sequenced was peripheral blood, taken 28 days after the second AZD1222 dose. For the CDR3, the sequence is CAWSPPRTGSYEQYF. The DNA sequence reads TGTGCCTGGAGTCCCCCCCGGACAGGTTCCTACGAGCAGTACTTC.